What follows describes a single T cell receptor beta chain. The CDR3 has 16 residues. Germline CDR1 MNHEY, CDR2 SVGAGI. The V and J ends lost 0 bases and 0 bases, in that order; junction bases with no gene match: 2. CDR3 regions were amplified by Arm-PCR using iRepertoire HTBI primers to build TCR beta libraries. Methods used by the authors: Identification across samples found 50 to 80 TRBV and approximately 15 TRBJ segments. A single record per CDR3 protein comes from TCRdb applying MiXCR to the multiplex PCR reads. TCRdb's processing, not the study's, gives the V and J calls here. The profile shows about 470,000 distinct CDR3 sequences, less than 25% of them singletons. Time point indicated: persistent/refractory GD, antithyroid drugs over 5 years with positive TRAb. Isolated PBMC RNA provided the starting material for the TCR library. The patients were enrolled through endocrinology in Xi'an, China.

The data were obtained in a study of regulatory T cells in long-lasting Graves disease. The chain links TRBV6-5 to TRBJ2-4, with 7 bases matching TRBD1. The receptor was isolated from a female donor with Graves disease. Sequenced here: peripheral blood mononuclear cells (PBMCs), sampled when the disease was refractory, from a patient treated with antithyroid drugs. The CDR3 bases are TGTGCCAGCAGTTACTCGAGACAGGGAGCCAAAAACATTCAGTACTTC. This codes for CASSYSRQGAKNIQYF.